This T cell receptor beta chain was sequenced in a study of cytomegalovirus exposure and HLA in healthy donors. Study-wide points: Researchers left out some V segments, among them TRBV6-2 and TRBV6-3, as indistinguishable.

To note about this clone: The antigen is not known.

Researchers ran the PCR with 60 Vbeta and 13 Jbeta primers. Some clones are missing from TCRdb's copy, which holds only in-frame ones; the method was immunoSEQ multiplex PCR. The sample has over 150,000 clones, more than 60% seen once. Trimming took off 2 bases at V and 1 base at J, with 8 bases between the two ends. The CDR3 sequence is 14 residues long. Germline lookup yields CDR1 MNHEY and CDR2 SMNVEV (reference sequence). The specimen sequenced was PBMCs. The chain has TRBV27 and TRBJ1-1; no reliable D call. This clonotype originated in a woman aged 60 to 75 in good health and CMV-seropositive. In DNA form, the CDR3 reads TGTGCCAGCAGTTTAACCCCAGGGAACACTGAAGCTTTCTTT. Its translation is CASSLTPGNTEAFF.